These T cell receptor beta chains were read from a single sample in a study of Tregs in tolerant kidney transplant recipients. Sequencing was performed with immunoSEQ multiplex PCR; in TCRdb, only in-frame clones are kept and a portion is missing. This table has over 50,000 clones, over 70% appearing once. Input material: CD4+ T cells from blood. These TCRs come from a human donor in good health. CDR3s include the opening cysteine and the closing phenylalanine or tryptophan. D genes are given only for firm matches. Some rows have no size entry. The others give once, few or many, or a class for an expanded clone.

>14|TRBV5-1|TRBD2|TRBJ2-7|once
CASSLVAGGYEQYF
TGCGCCAGCAGCTTAGTAGCGGGAGGTTACGAGCAGTACTTC
>13|TRBV21-1|-|TRBJ1-1|once
CASQDPLEPEAFF
TGTGCCAGCCAGGACCCCCTAGAACCTGAAGCTTTCTTT
>16|TRBV7-3|TRBD2|TRBJ2-5|-
CASSLAPSGGQETQYF
TGTGCCAGCAGCTTAGCCCCTAGCGGGGGACAAGAGACCCAGTACTTC
>17|TRBV13|-|TRBJ2-7|-
CASSLEFLGGSSYEQYF
TGTGCCAGCAGCTTAGAGTTCTTGGGCGGAAGCTCCTACGAGCAGTACTTC
>15|TRBV11-3|-|TRBJ1-2|few
CASSSTAQGNYGYTF
TGTGCCAGCAGCTCAACCGCGCAGGGGAACTATGGCTACACCTTC
>14|TRBV7-3|TRBD1|TRBJ1-2|-
CASRRDRPNYGYTF
TGTGCCAGCAGGCGGGACAGACCCAACTATGGCTACACCTTC
>14|TRBV29-1|TRBD1|TRBJ1-5|-
CSVATGTGDQPQHF
TGCAGCGTTGCGACCGGGACAGGAGATCAGCCCCAGCATTTT
>14|TRBV7-3|-|TRBJ1-1|-
CASSPSGGNTEAFF
TGTGCCAGCAGCCCCAGCGGGGGGAACACTGAAGCTTTCTTT
>13|TRBV30|TRBD1|TRBJ1-1|once
CAFERTGFTEAFF
TGTGCCTTCGAGAGGACAGGGTTCACTGAAGCTTTCTTT
>14|TRBV6-5|TRBD1|TRBJ2-2|-
CASSRTGFPGELFF
TGTGCCAGCAGTCGGACAGGATTTCCCGGGGAGCTGTTTTTT
>16|TRBV10-2|-|TRBJ2-3|once
CASSMWGLKDTDTQYF
TGCGCCAGCAGTATGTGGGGGCTAAAGGACACAGATACGCAGTATTTT
>14|TRBV10-1|-|TRBJ2-5|-
CASSFGKLQETQYF
TGCGCCAGCAGTTTTGGTAAGCTTCAAGAGACCCAGTACTTC
>9|TRBV29-1|-|TRBJ2-1|-
CSVDIEQFF
TGCAGCGTTGATATTGAGCAGTTCTTC
>16|TRBV7-9|TRBD2|TRBJ2-1|-
CASSTRTSGSYNEQFF
TGTGCCAGCAGCACTAGGACTAGCGGGTCCTACAATGAGCAGTTCTTC
>15|TRBV27|TRBD2|TRBJ2-5|-
CASSFSSGVGETQYF
TGTGCCAGCAGTTTTTCTAGCGGGGTGGGAGAGACCCAGTACTTC
>15|TRBV4-3|-|TRBJ1-5|-
CASSQNRVSNQPQHF
TGCGCCAGCAGCCAAAACCGAGTTAGCAATCAGCCCCAGCATTTT
>16|TRBV7-8|-|TRBJ1-4|once
CASSAWGRKINEKLFF
TGTGCCAGCAGCGCGTGGGGGCGGAAGATTAATGAAAAACTGTTTTTT
>12|TRBV4-2|-|TRBJ2-5|-
CASSQDLETQYF
TGTGCCAGCAGCCAAGATCTAGAGACCCAGTACTTC
>12|TRBV7-6|-|TRBJ2-3|-
CASSPTTDTQYF
TGTGCCAGCAGCCCCACCACAGATACGCAGTATTTT
>18|TRBV19|TRBD2|TRBJ2-1|once
CASSLRLALWGGDNEQFF
TGTGCCAGTAGCCTTCGCCTAGCCTTGTGGGGAGGGGACAATGAGCAGTTCTTC
>14|TRBV4-3|-|TRBJ1-2|-
CASSQDFGFDGYTF
TGCGCCAGCAGCCAAGATTTTGGGTTTGATGGCTACACCTTC
>14|TRBV5-6|-|TRBJ1-1|-
CASSLLGPNTEAFF
TGTGCCAGCAGCTTGCTGGGCCCGAACACTGAAGCTTTCTTT